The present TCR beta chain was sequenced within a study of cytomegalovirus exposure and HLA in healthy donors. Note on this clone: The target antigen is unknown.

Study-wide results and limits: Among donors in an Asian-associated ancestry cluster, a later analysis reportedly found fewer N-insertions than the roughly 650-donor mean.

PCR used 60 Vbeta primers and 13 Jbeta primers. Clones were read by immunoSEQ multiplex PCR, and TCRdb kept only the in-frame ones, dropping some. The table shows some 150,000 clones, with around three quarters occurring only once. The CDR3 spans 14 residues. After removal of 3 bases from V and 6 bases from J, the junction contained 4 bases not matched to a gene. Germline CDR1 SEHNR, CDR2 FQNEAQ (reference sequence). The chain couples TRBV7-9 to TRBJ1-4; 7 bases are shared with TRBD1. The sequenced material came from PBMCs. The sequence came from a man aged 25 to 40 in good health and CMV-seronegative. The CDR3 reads CASSLRDRDEKLFF. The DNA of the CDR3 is TGTGCCAGCAGCTTGCGAGACAGGGATGAAAAACTGTTTTTT. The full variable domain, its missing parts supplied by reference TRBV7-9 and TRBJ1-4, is DTGVSQNPRHKITKRGQNVTFRCDPISEHNRLYWYRQTLGQGPEFLTYFQNEAQLEKSRLLSDRFSAERPKGSFSTLEIQRTEQGDSAMYLCASSLRDRDEKLFFGSGTQLSVL.